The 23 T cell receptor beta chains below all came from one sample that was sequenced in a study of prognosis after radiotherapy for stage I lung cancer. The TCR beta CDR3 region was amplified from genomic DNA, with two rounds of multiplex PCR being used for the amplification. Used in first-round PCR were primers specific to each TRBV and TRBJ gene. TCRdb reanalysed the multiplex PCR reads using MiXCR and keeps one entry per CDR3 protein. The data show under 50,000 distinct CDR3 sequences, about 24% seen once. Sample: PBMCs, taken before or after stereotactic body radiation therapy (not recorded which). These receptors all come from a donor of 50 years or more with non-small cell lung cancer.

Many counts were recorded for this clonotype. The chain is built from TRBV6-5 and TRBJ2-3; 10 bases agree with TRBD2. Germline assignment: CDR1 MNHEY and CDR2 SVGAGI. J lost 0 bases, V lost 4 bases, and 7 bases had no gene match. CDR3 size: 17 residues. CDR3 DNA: TGTGCCAGCAGTTGGGCTAGCGGGAGAGGCAGCACAGATACGCAGTATTTT. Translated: CASSWASGRGSTDTQYF.

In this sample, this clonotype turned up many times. Here the CDR3 DNA reads TGTGCCACCCTGGGACTAGCGAACAACAATGAGCAGTTCTTC. Residues: CATLGLANNNEQFF. This sequence joins TRBV10-3 and TRBJ2-1; 10 bases fit TRBD2. In germline, CDR1 is ENHRY, CDR2 SYGVKD. After removal of 10 bases from V and 5 bases from J, the junction contained 8 bases not matched to a gene. This CDR3 contains 14 residues.

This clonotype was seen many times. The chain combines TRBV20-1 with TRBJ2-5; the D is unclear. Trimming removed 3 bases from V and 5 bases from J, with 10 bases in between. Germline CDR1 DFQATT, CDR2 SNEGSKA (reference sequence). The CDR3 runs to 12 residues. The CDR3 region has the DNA TGCAGTGCTAGTGACATAGGGGAGACCCAGTACTTC. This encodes CSASDIGETQYF.

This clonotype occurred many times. CDR3 sequence (DNA): TGTGCCAGTAGTATCGGGGGAAGGGTCCCAGATACGCAGTATTTT. Its translation is CASSIGGRVPDTQYF. V and J are TRBV19 and TRBJ2-3; weak D call: TRBD2 (6 bases). Trimming pared 3 bases from V and 4 bases from J, leaving 14 bases between. Germline CDR1 reads LNHDA; CDR2 reads SQIVND (reference sequence). This CDR3 comprises 15 residues.

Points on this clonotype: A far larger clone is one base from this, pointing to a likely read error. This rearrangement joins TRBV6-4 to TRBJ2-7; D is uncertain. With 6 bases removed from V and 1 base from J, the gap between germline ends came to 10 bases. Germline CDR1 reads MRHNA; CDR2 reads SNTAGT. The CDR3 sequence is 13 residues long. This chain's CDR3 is CASSMEQSYEQYF. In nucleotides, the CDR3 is TGTGCCAGCAGCATGGAACAGTCCTACGAGCAGTACTTC.

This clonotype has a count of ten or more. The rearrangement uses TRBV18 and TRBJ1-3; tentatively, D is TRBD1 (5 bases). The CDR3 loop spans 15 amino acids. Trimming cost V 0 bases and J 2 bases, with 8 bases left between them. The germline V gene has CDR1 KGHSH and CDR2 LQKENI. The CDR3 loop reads CASSPPAGTGNTIYF. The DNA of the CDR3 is TGTGCCAGCTCACCACCGGCAGGGACTGGAAACACCATATATTTT.

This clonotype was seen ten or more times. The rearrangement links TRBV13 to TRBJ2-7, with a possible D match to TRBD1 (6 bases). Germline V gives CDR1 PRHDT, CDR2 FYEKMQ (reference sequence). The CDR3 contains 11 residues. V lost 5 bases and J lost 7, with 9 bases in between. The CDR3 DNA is TGTGCCAGCAGCCTACAGGGAGAGCAGTACTTC. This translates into CASSLQGEQYF.

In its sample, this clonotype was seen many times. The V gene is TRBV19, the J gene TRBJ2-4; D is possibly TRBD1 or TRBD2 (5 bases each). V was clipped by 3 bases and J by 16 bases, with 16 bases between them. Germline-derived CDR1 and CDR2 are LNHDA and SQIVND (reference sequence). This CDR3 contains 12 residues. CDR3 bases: TGTGCCAGTAGTATCCCGACGGGACCTTCATACTTC. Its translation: CASSIPTGPSYF.

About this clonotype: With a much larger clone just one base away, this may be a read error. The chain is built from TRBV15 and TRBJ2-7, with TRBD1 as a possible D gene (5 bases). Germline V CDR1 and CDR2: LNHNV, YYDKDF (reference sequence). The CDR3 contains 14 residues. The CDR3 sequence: CAISREAGIYEQYF. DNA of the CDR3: TGTGCCATCAGCAGAGAGGCAGGGATCTACGAGCAGTACTTC.

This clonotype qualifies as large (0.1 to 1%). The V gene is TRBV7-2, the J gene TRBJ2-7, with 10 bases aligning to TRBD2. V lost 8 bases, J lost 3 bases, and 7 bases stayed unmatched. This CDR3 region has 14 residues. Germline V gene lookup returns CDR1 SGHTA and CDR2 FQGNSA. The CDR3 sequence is CASRPSGGSYEQYF. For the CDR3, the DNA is TGTGCCAGCCGACCTAGCGGGGGTAGCTACGAGCAGTACTTC.

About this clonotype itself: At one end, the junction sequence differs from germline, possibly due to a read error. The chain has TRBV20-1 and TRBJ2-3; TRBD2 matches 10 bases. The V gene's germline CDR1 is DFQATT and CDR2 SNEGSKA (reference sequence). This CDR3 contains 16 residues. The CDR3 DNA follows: TGCAGTGCGAAAACTAGCGGGGCTCACGGCACATATACGCAGTATTTT. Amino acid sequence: CSAKTSGAHGTYTQYF.

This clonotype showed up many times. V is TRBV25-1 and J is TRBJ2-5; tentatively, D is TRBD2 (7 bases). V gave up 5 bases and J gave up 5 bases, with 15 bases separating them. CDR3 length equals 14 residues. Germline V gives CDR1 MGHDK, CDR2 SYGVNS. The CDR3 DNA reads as TGTGCCAGCAGTATTAGGGGGGGTGAGGAGACCCAGTACTTC. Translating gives CASSIRGGEETQYF.

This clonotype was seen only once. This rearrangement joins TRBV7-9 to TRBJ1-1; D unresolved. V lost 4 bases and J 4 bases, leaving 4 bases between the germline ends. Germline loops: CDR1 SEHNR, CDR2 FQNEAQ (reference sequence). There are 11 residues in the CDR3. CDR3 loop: CASSSSTEAFF. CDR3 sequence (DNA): TGTGCCAGCAGCTCCTCCACTGAAGCTTTCTTT.

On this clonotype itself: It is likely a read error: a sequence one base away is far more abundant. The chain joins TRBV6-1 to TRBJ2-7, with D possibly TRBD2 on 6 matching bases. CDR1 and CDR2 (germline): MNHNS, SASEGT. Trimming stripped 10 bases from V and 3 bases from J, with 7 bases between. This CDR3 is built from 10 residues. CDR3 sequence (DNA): TGTGCCATGGGGGGCTACGAGCAGTACTTC. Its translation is CAMGGYEQYF.

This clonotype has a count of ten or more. CDR3 sequence reads: CASSPRVIGPQIYGYTF. CDR3 nucleotide sequence: TGTGCCAGCAGCCCTCGGGTTATCGGCCCACAGATCTATGGCTACACCTTC. The chain carries TRBV6-1 and TRBJ1-2; D gene unclear. V was trimmed by 6 bases and J by 4 bases, leaving 24 bases between them. Per germline, CDR1 MNHNS and CDR2 SASEGT. There are 17 residues in the CDR3.

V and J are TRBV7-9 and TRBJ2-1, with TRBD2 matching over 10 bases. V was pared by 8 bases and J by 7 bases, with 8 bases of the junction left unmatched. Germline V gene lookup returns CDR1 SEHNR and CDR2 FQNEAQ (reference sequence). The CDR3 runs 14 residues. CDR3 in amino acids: CASLFTSGINEQFF. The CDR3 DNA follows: TGTGCCAGCCTCTTTACTAGCGGGATAAATGAGCAGTTCTTC. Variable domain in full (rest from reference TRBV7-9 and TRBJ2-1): DTGVSQNPRHKITKRGQNVTFRCDPISEHNRLYWYRQTLGQGPEFLTYFQNEAQLEKSRLLSDRFSAERPKGSFSTLEIQRTEQGDSAMYLCASLFTSGINEQFFGPGTRLTVL.

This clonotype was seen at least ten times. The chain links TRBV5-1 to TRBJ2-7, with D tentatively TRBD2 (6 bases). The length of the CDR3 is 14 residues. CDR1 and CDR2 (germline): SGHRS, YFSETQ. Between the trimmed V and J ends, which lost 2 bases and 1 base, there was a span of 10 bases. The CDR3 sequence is CASSFGGTSYEQYF. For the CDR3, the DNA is TGCGCCAGCAGCTTTGGAGGGACGTCCTACGAGCAGTACTTC.

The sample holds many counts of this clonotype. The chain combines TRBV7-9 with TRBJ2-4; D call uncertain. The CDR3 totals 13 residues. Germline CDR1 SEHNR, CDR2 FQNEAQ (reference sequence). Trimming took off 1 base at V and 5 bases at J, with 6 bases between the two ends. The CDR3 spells CASSLVGENIQYF. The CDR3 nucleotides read TGTGCCAGCAGCTTAGTTGGGGAAAACATTCAGTACTTC.

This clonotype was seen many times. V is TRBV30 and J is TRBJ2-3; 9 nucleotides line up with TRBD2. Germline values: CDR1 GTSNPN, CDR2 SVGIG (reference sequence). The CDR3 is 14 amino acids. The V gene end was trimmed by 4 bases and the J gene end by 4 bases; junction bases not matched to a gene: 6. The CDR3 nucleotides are TGTGCCTGGACCCCCCTAGCGGGGTCAGATACGCAGTATTTT. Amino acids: CAWTPLAGSDTQYF.

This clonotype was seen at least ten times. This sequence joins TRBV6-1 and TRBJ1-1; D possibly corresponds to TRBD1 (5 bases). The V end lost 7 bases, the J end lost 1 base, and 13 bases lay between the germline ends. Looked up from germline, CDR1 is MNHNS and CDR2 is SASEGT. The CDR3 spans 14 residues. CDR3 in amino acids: CASTRATENTEAFF. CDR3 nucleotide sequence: TGTGCCAGCACTCGAGCGACAGAGAACACTGAAGCTTTCTTT.

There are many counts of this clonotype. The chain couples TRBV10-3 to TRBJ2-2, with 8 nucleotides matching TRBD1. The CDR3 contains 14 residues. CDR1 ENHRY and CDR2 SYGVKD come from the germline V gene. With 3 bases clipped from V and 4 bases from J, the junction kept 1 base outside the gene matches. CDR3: CAISDGQGTGELFF. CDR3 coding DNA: TGTGCCATCAGTGACGGACAGGGCACCGGGGAGCTGTTTTTT.

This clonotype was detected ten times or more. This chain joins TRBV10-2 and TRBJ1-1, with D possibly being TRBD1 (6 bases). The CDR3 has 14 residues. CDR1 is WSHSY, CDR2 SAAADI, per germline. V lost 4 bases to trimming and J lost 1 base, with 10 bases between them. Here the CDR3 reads CASSVTGSNTEAFF. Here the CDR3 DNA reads TGCGCCAGCAGTGTGACAGGTTCGAACACTGAAGCTTTCTTT.

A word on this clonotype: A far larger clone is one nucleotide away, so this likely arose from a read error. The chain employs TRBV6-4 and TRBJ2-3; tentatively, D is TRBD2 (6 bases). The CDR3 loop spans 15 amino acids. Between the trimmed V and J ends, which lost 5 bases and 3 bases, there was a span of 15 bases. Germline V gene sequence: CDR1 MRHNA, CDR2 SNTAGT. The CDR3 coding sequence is TGTGCCAGCAGTCCTCGGGGACTTATGACAGATACGCAGTATTTT. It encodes CASSPRGLMTDTQYF.